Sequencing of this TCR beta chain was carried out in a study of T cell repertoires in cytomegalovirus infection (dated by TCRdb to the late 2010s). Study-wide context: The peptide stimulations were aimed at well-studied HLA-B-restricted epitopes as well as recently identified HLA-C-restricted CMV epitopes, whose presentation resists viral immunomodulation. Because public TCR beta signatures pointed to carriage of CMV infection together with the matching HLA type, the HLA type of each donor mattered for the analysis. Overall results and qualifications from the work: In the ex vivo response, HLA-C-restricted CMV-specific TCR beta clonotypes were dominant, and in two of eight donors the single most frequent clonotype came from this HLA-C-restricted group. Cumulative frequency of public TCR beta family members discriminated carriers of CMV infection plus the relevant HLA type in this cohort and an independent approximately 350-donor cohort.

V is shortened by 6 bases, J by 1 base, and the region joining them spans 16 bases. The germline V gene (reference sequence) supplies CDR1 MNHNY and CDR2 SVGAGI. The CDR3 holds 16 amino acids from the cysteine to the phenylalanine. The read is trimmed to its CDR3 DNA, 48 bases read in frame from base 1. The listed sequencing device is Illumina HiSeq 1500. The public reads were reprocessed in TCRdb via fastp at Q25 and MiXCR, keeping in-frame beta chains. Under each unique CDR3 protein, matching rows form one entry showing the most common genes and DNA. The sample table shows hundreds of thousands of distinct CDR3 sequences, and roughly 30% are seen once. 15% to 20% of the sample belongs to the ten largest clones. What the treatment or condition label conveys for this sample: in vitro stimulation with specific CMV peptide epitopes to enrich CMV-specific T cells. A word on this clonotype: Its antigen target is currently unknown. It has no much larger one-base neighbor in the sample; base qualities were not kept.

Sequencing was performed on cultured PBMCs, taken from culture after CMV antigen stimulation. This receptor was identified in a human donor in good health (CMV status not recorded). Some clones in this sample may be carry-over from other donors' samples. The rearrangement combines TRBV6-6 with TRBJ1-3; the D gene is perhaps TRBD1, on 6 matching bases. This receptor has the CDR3 CASRARGLRSGNTIYF. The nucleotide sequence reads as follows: TGTGCCAGCAGGGCCCGGGGGCTGCGGTCTGGAAACACCATATATTTT.